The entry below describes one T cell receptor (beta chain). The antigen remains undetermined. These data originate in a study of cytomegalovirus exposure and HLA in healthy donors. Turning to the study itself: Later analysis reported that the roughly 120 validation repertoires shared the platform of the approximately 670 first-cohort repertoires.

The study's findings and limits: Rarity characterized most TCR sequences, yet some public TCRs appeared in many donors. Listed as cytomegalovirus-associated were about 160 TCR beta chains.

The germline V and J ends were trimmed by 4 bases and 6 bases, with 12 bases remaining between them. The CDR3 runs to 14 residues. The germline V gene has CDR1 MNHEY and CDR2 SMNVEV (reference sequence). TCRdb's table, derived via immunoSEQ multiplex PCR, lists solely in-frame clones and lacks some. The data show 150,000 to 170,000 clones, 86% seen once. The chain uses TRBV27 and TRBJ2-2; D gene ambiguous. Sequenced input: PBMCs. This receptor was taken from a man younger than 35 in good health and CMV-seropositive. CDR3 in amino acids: CASSSGPLAGELFF. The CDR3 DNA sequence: TGTGCCAGCAGTTCTGGGCCCTTGGCCGGGGAGCTGTTTTTT.